One and the same sample provided the 21 T cell receptor beta chains below, sequenced in a study of blood T cell repertoires in COVID-19. Repertoires were generated with immunoSEQ multiplex PCR, while TCRdb's copy carries only in-frame clones and drops some. The table has approximately 280,000 clones, roughly 91% seen once; the top ten hold roughly 1.8%. The specimen sequenced was PBMCs or T cells enriched from blood (not recorded which). These receptor sequences come from an older woman who had recovered from COVID-19.

J is TRBJ2-5 and V is TRBV19, with D possibly being TRBD2 (7 bases). The CDR3 consists of 15 residues. Germline CDR1 is LNHDA and CDR2 is SQIVND (reference sequence). With 4 bases removed from V and 4 bases from J, the gap between germline ends came to 16 bases. The CDR3 DNA reads as TGTGCCAGTAGTACCTTGGGGGGGCAGGGAGAGACCCAGTACTTC. Translation: CASSTLGGQGETQYF.

This chain joins TRBV28 and TRBJ1-6; tentative D call: TRBD1 (6 bases). The CDR3 contains 16 residues. Germline V gives CDR1 MDHEN, CDR2 SYDVKM. Trimming stripped 2 bases from V and 12 bases from J, with 20 bases between. Here the CDR3 reads CASSLRSGTFLGPLHF. CDR3 in DNA: TGTGCCAGCAGTTTACGATCCGGGACATTCCTGGGACCCCTCCACTTT.

This clone was found once. The rearrangement joins TRBV28 to TRBJ1-5; TRBD1 is a possible D gene (6 bases). CDR1 MDHEN and CDR2 SYDVKM come from the germline V gene. V lost 2 bases and J lost 7, with 12 bases in between. The CDR3 has 14 amino acids. The CDR3 nucleotides read TGTGCCAGCAGTTTACAGGGGCTCCCACAGCCCCAGCATTTT. It specifies CASSLQGLPQPQHF.

The V and J genes are TRBV5-4 and TRBJ2-4; tentative D call: TRBD1 (5 bases). Germline V gene data show CDR1 as SGHNT and CDR2 as YYREEE (reference sequence). Deletions cut 2 bases from V and 1 base from J, with 7 bases between. The CDR3 has 14 amino acids. CDR3 sequence: CASSLGDAKNIQYF. The CDR3 DNA sequence: TGTGCCAGCAGCTTAGGGGATGCCAAAAACATTCAGTACTTC.

This clone appeared a single time. The chain is built from TRBV5-1 and TRBJ1-2; D ambiguous. The CDR3 covers 19 residues. Germline V gives CDR1 SGHRS, CDR2 YFSETQ. V was cut by 0 bases and J by 4 bases, with 25 bases left in between. CDR3 nucleotide sequence: TGCGCCAGCAGCTTGGAACCGTATAGGGAGGCGCCCCTTCCCTATGGCTACACCTTC. It encodes CASSLEPYREAPLPYGYTF.

The genes are TRBV4-1 and TRBJ2-5; D is possibly TRBD2 (6 bases). Per the germline V gene, CDR1 is MGHRA and CDR2 is YSYEKL. The CDR3 contains 13 residues. The V end lost 6 bases, the J end lost 5 bases, and 13 bases lay between the germline ends. CDR3 amino acids: CASSLAVAETQYF. CDR3 DNA: TGCGCCAGCAGTTTAGCGGTCGCGGAGACCCAGTACTTC.

This chain uses TRBV7-2 with TRBJ2-3, with a weak D call TRBD2 (5 bases). CDR1 and CDR2 from the germline V gene are SGHTA and FQGNSA. The CDR3 extends over 15 amino acids. The ends were cut back, 4 bases at V and 1 base at J, with 12 bases in the middle. The CDR3 spells CASSSDYIRTDTQYF. DNA of the CDR3: TGTGCCAGCAGCTCTGACTACATTCGCACAGATACGCAGTATTTT.

The chain combines TRBV5-4 with TRBJ2-2; 11 bases fit TRBD2. J gave up 1 base and V 7 bases, and 6 bases lay outside the gene matches. This CDR3 has 16 residues. CDR1 and CDR2 (germline): SGHNT, YYREEE (reference sequence). The CDR3 DNA reads as TGTGCCAGCGGAGGCGGACTAGCGGGGAACACCGGGGAGCTGTTTTTT. Protein: CASGGGLAGNTGELFF.

This clone was observed a handful of times. The chain combines TRBV6-1 with TRBJ2-7, with 8 bases matching TRBD1. The CDR3 runs to 13 residues. Unmatched junction bases numbered 0, after V lost 3 bases and J lost 2 bases. Germline V gene data show CDR1 as MNHNS and CDR2 as SASEGT. CDR3 sequence (DNA): TGTGCCAGCAGTGAGACAGGGGCCTACGAGCAGTACTTC. This translates into CASSETGAYEQYF.

For the CDR3, the DNA is TGTGCCTGGAGCAACCTCCAGGGAAACACTGAAGCTTTCTTT. Encoded protein: CAWSNLQGNTEAFF. The chain recombines TRBV30 with TRBJ1-1; a weak D match, TRBD1 (5 bases). Germline V lookup: CDR1 GTSNPN, CDR2 SVGIG (reference sequence). Trimming removed 3 bases at V and 2 bases at J, with 13 bases between. There are 14 residues in the CDR3.

The chain carries TRBV5-4 and TRBJ1-6; 7 positions match TRBD1. Trimming removed 3 bases from V and 8 bases from J; junction bases left unmatched: 5. CDR1 is SGHNT and CDR2 is YYREEE in the germline V gene (reference sequence). The CDR3 spans 14 residues. The DNA for the CDR3 is TGTGCCAGCAGCTCGACAGGGTGGGATTCACCCCTCCACTTT. Its protein product is CASSSTGWDSPLHF.

J is TRBJ2-7 and V is TRBV18, with 8 bases aligning to TRBD1. J gave up 3 bases and V 5 bases, and 6 bases lay outside the gene matches. Germline V gene data show CDR1 as KGHSH and CDR2 as LQKENI. This CDR3 has 14 amino acids. CDR3 amino acids: CASSDGQGLYEQYF. CDR3 nucleotide sequence: TGTGCCAGCTCAGACGGACAGGGACTCTACGAGCAGTACTTC.

V and J are TRBV28 and TRBJ1-1, with a possible D match to TRBD1 (5 bases). Germline V gene data show CDR1 as MDHEN and CDR2 as SYDVKM. The CDR3 sequence is 11 residues long. Trimming took 7 bases from V and 3 from J, leaving 6 bases between them. For the CDR3, the DNA is TGTGCCAGCATAGGGGACACTGAAGCTTTCTTT. It codes for CASIGDTEAFF.

The chain recombines TRBV11-2 with TRBJ2-7, with TRBD2 matching over 10 bases. CDR1 SGHAT and CDR2 FQNNGV come from the germline V gene. The CDR3 has 16 amino acids. V gave up 4 bases and J gave up 3 bases; unmatched junction bases: 9. This CDR3 reads CASSSLTSGEYYEQYF. The DNA for the CDR3 is TGTGCCAGCAGCTCTCTAACTAGCGGGGAGTACTACGAGCAGTACTTC.

V and J are TRBV9 and TRBJ2-1, with 8 bases lining up with TRBD2. The CDR3 sequence is 15 residues long. Germline V CDR1 and CDR2: SGDLS, YYNGEE. J gave up 8 bases and V 4 bases, and 11 bases lay outside the gene matches. The chain's CDR3 is CASSLRAGEVDEQFF. The DNA for the CDR3 is TGTGCCAGCAGCTTGCGAGCGGGGGAGGTCGATGAGCAGTTCTTC. The whole variable domain, remainder taken from reference TRBV9 and TRBJ2-1, is DSGVTQTPKHLITATGQRVTLRCSPRSGDLSVYWYQQSLDQGLQFLIQYYNGEERAKGNILERFSAQQFPDLHSELNLSSLELGDSALYFCASSLRAGEVDEQFFGPGTRLTVL.

This clone has a handful of counts. The chain carries TRBV6-5 and TRBJ1-1; D is perhaps TRBD1 (6 bases). Germline V gene data show CDR1 as MNHEY and CDR2 as SVGAGI. V gave up 8 bases and J gave up 1 base, with 8 bases separating them. There are 12 residues in the CDR3. CDR3 sequence (DNA): TGTGCCAGCCCCAGGGGGAACACTGAAGCTTTCTTT. The encoded protein is CASPRGNTEAFF.

The J gene is TRBJ1-2, the V gene TRBV19; D uncertain. The CDR3 consists of 12 residues. The V end was cut by 5 bases, the J end by 4 bases, with 8 bases between. The germline CDR1 and CDR2 sequences are LNHDA and SQIVND (reference sequence). This CDR3 reads CASSVDFYGYTF. In DNA, the CDR3 is TGTGCCAGTAGTGTTGACTTCTATGGCTACACCTTC.

V and J are TRBV20-1 and TRBJ1-2; D remains unclear. The CDR3 runs to 11 residues. With 5 bases removed from V and 5 bases from J, the gap between germline ends came to 9 bases. Looked up from germline, CDR1 is DFQATT and CDR2 is SNEGSKA (reference sequence). The CDR3 DNA follows: TGCAGTGCTCCCATCACATATGGCTACACCTTC. It encodes CSAPITYGYTF.

The chain carries TRBV25-1 and TRBJ2-7; D perhaps matches TRBD1 (6 bases). V lost 3 bases and J lost 12, with 12 bases in between. Germline V gene lookup returns CDR1 MGHDK and CDR2 SYGVNS. The length of the CDR3 is 11 residues. The CDR3 loop is CASSEDSSMYF. In DNA form, the CDR3 reads TGTGCCAGCAGTGAGGACAGTAGTATGTACTTC.

This clone showed up just once. J is TRBJ2-3 and V is TRBV24-1; D remains ambiguous. CDR1 and CDR2 (germline): KGHDR, SFDVKD. V was clipped by 5 bases and J by 3 bases, with 14 bases between them. CDR3 length: 15 residues. CDR3 in amino acids: CATSVKRGQTDTQYF. CDR3 sequence (DNA): TGTGCCACCAGTGTCAAGCGAGGCCAAACAGATACGCAGTATTTT.

This chain joins TRBV2 and TRBJ1-1; weak D call: TRBD1 (6 bases). V was cut by 5 bases and J by 6 bases, with 16 bases left in between. Germline CDR1 and CDR2: SNHLY and FYNNEI. CDR3 length: 14 amino acids. The CDR3, as DNA: TGTGCCAGCAGTCCACAGGGTATGTGGGCTGAAGCTTTCTTT. It specifies CASSPQGMWAEAFF. The full variable domain, its missing parts supplied by reference TRBV2 and TRBJ1-1, is EPEVTQTPSHQVTQMGQEVILRCVPISNHLYFYWYRQILGQKVEFLVSFYNNEISEKSEIFDDQFSVERPDGSNFTLKIRSTKLEDSAMYFCASSPQGMWAEAFFGQGTRLTVV.